This is a list of T cell receptor beta chains from one sample in a study of CD8+ T cells in alopecia areata. The protocol was immunoSEQ multiplex PCR, while the TCRdb copy is restricted to in-frame clones and leaves out a portion. The top ten hold 20% to 25% of the sample, which has about 110,000 clones, approximately 59% seen once. The sample was CD8+ T cells sorted from blood. These TCRs come from a human donor in good health. CDR3s include the opening cysteine and the closing phenylalanine or tryptophan. The D gene is left open where the match is weak. Some rows mark clone size as missing; the rest say once, few, many or name a class of expanded clone.

v_call,clone_size,d_call,j_call,cdr3_nt,cdr3_aa
TRBV27,few,NA,TRBJ1-2,TGTGCCAACCCGGACCGCTCTAACTATGGCTACACCTTC,CANPDRSNYGYTF
TRBV7-9,few,NA,TRBJ2-7,TGTGCCAGCAGCCCCCCAGGCCACTCCTACGAGCAGTACTTC,CASSPPGHSYEQYF
TRBV6-5,NA,NA,TRBJ2-7,TGTGCCAGCAGTTACTCTCCGGGTCTGACCTACGAGCAGTACTTC,CASSYSPGLTYEQYF
TRBV7-8,few,TRBD2,TRBJ2-1,TGTGCCAGCAGCTTAAGTTTCGGGGCTAGCGGGGTTGAGCAGTTCTTC,CASSLSFGASGVEQFF
TRBV9,NA,TRBD1,TRBJ2-7,TGTGCCAGCAGCCCCCGGACAGGTTACGAGCAGTACTTC,CASSPRTGYEQYF
TRBV9,NA,NA,TRBJ2-2,TGTGCCAGCAGCGTGTCGAACACCGGGGAGCTGTTTTTT,CASSVSNTGELFF
TRBV29-1,NA,NA,TRBJ2-1,TGCAGCGTTGAAGATCCGGAGGGTAGGGGGGGCCGTTACAATGAGCAGTTCTTC,CSVEDPEGRGGRYNEQFF
TRBV27,NA,TRBD1,TRBJ2-7,TGTGCCAGCAGTCCAAGGACAGGGGGCGGGGAGCAGTACTTC,CASSPRTGGGEQYF
TRBV6-5,NA,NA,TRBJ1-3,TGTGCCAGCAGCCCCTCAGCCGGAAACACCATATATTTT,CASSPSAGNTIYF
TRBV7-8,NA,NA,TRBJ2-7,TGTGCCAGCAGCCTCCAGGGTGACGAGCAGTACTTC,CASSLQGDEQYF
TRBV29-1,NA,NA,TRBJ2-7,TGCAGCGTCGGTGGGACTGCCTACGAGCAGTACTTC,CSVGGTAYEQYF
TRBV29-1,NA,NA,TRBJ1-1,TGCAGCGTTGAAGGGAGAGCGGGGGATTATGAAGCTTTCTTT,CSVEGRAGDYEAFF
TRBV29-1,NA,NA,TRBJ2-2,TGCAGCGTTCAAGCGGCACCGAACACCGGGGAGCTGTTTTTT,CSVQAAPNTGELFF
TRBV13,NA,NA,TRBJ2-1,TGTGCCAGCAGCTCGAACGATGGGGCCTACAATGAGCAGTTCTTC,CASSSNDGAYNEQFF
TRBV14,NA,TRBD1,TRBJ1-2,TGTGCCAGCAGCCAAGGTGGCCAGGGACAGATGAACTATGGCTACACCTTC,CASSQGGQGQMNYGYTF
TRBV5-4,NA,NA,TRBJ2-2,TGTGCCAGCAGCCCCGACTACCGACACATATCCACCGGGGAGCTGTTTTTT,CASSPDYRHISTGELFF
TRBV7-9,NA,NA,TRBJ1-2,TGTGCCAGCAGCTCGTGCGGCGGGAACTACTATGGCTACACCTTC,CASSSCGGNYYGYTF
TRBV13,few,NA,TRBJ2-1,TGTGCCAGCAGTTCTAGGGGGTACAATGAGCAGTTCTTC,CASSSRGYNEQFF
TRBV7-9,NA,NA,TRBJ2-3,TGTGCCAGCAGCACCTTCATAGATACGCAGTATTTT,CASSTFIDTQYF
TRBV7-6,NA,TRBD2,TRBJ2-3,TGTGCCAGCAGCTTAGGAGCGGGGGGGCTCGGGACAGATACGCAGTATTTT,CASSLGAGGLGTDTQYF
TRBV25-1,NA,NA,TRBJ2-3,TGTGCCAGCAGTGAATTGAGGACAGATACGCAGTATTTT,CASSELRTDTQYF
TRBV28,NA,NA,TRBJ1-6,TGTGCCACCGACCCGCTCGTCGCTGGGGCACCCCTCCACTTT,CATDPLVAGAPLHF
TRBV5-6,NA,NA,TRBJ1-2,TGTGCCAGCAGCACCGGACAGTCTTCCTATGGCTACACCTTC,CASSTGQSSYGYTF
TRBV5-1,NA,TRBD2,TRBJ2-1,TGCGCCAGCAGCGGCCCCGGGGGGATCTACAATGAGCAGTTCTTC,CASSGPGGIYNEQFF
TRBV1,once,NA,TRBJ1-1,TGCACCAGCGGGGGGGAACAGGCTAACGTTATTGAAGCTTTCTTT,CTSGGEQANVIEAFF
TRBV5-4,NA,TRBD2,TRBJ2-2,TGTGCCAGCAGCCACGGACTAGCGGCGAACACCGGGGAGCTGTTTTTT,CASSHGLAANTGELFF
TRBV30,NA,NA,TRBJ2-3,TGTGCCTGGAGTGGGGATACAGGCGCAGATACGCAGTATTTT,CAWSGDTGADTQYF
TRBV5-6,few,NA,TRBJ2-5,TGTGCCAGCAGCTTGGTCGGGTCTATACAAGAGACCCAGTACTTC,CASSLVGSIQETQYF
TRBV5-1,NA,TRBD1,TRBJ2-7,TGCGCCAGCAGCGCGGGACAGGGGGCAGCCTACGAGCAGTACTTC,CASSAGQGAAYEQYF